This T cell receptor (beta chain) is from a study of cytomegalovirus exposure and HLA in healthy donors. The CDR3 is 16 amino acids. V lost 0 bases to trimming and J lost 2 bases, with 14 bases between them. Germline V gene lookup returns CDR1 MNHEY and CDR2 SMNVEV (reference sequence). With 60 Vbeta and 13 Jbeta primers, the PCR was carried out. The repertoire was sequenced with immunoSEQ multiplex PCR; TCRdb's copy has only in-frame clones and lacks some. The sample contains some 95,000 clones, around 71% of which appear only once. The count of this clone is one. The clonotype was recovered from a man aged 25 to 40 in good health and CMV-seronegative. The sequencing input was PBMCs. The chain links TRBV27 to TRBJ2-7; D might be TRBD2 (6 bases). CDR3 region: CASSLSIAGITYEQYF. CDR3 DNA: TGTGCCAGCAGTTTATCGATCGCGGGAATTACCTACGAGCAGTACTTC.